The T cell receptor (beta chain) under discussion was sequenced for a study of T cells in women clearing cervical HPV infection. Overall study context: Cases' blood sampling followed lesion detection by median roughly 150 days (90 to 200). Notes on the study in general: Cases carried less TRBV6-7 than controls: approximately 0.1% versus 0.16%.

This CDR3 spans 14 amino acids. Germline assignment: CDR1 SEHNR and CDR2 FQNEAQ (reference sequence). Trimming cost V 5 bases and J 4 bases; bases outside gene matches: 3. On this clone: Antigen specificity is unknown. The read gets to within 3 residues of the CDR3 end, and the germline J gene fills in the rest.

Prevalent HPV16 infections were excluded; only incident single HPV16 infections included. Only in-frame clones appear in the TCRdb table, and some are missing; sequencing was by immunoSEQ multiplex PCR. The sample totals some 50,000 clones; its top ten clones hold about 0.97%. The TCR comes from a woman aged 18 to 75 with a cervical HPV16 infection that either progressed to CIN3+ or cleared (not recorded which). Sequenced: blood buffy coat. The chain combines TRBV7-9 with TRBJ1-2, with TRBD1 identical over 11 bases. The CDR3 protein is CASSQGQGGYGYTF. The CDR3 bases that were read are TGTGCCAGCAGCCAGGGACAGGGGGGCTATGGC.